This T cell receptor (beta chain) is from a study of response to subunit inactivated influenza vaccine. Whole-study results and caveats: That few new T cells are recruited by each seasonal influenza vaccination was the authors' suggestion.

Germline V gene sequence: CDR1 SQVTM, CDR2 ANQGSEA. The trim removed 4 bases at V and 5 bases at J, leaving 14 bases unmatched. This CDR3 contains 17 residues. This clonotype was recorded at least ten times. Its cognate antigen is unknown. One entry per CDR3 protein, called by TCRdb with MiXCR from the RT-PCR reads. Of about 830,000 distinct CDR3 sequences listed, around a sixth are singletons. The receptor comes from a man aged 45-60 years who received an inactivated influenza vaccine. The chain employs TRBV29-1 and TRBJ2-3, with TRBD2 matching 11 bases. Specimen: PBMCs from blood, collected 4 to 6 days after vaccination. The CDR3 DNA reads as TGCAGCGTTGCCTATACAAATTTAGCGGGGGGGCAAGATACGCAGTATTTT. Translation gives CSVAYTNLAGGQDTQYF.